One and the same sample provided the 18 T cell receptor delta chains below, sequenced in a study of γδ T cells in repeated Plasmodium falciparum infection (dated by TCRdb to about 2021). Libraries were constructed by multiplex PCR. Sequencing took place on an Illumina MiSeq. Clone calls in TCRdb were regenerated from the public reads with CATT, after which identical DNA sequences shared one row. In this sample the table shows tens of thousands of delta-chain clones, around 1.7% of which occur a single time. The top ten hold about 15% of the sample. For bulk TCR repertoire analysis, Vgamma9/Vdelta2+ and Vdelta2-negative gammadelta T cell populations were flow-sorted out of peripheral blood mononuclear cells. Specimen: gamma-delta T cells from blood. The receptor set was obtained from a pool of human donors (malaria-infected and uninfected, not separated).

This clone was picked up a small number of times. The protein TCRdb gives is from a much larger clone and does not agree with this DNA's translation at residue 5, likely a read error; the protein shown here comes from the DNA. This chain uses TRDV1 with TRDJ1, with D possibly TRDD2 on 6 matching bases. TCRdb leaves out the J gene; it was filled in here by matching the DNA to germline. Germline CDR1 is TSWWSYY and CDR2 is QGS. The CDR3 totals 19 residues. Trimming cost V 4 bases and J 2 bases, with 26 bases left between them. In DNA, the CDR3 is TGTGCTCTTGGGGCCGCCTTCCGAATCGTACTGGCCCGTACCGATAAACTCATCTTT. Amino acids: CALGAAFRIVLARTDKLIF.

This clone came up many times. The amino acid sequence in TCRdb belongs to a much larger clone and departs from this DNA's translation at residue 4, likely a sequencing read error; the sequence shown is translated from the DNA. The CDR3 here is CACGTALGIPRSWDTRQMFF. CDR3 nucleotides: TGTGCCTGTGGCACCGCGCTGGGGATACCCCGCTCCTGGGACACCCGACAGATGTTTTTC. This chain links TRDV2 with TRDJ3, with TRDD3 matching 8 bases. This CDR3 contains 20 residues. Germline V gene sequence: CDR1 GEAIGNYY, CDR2 EKD.

This clone was seen more than once but under ten times. With a far larger clone one base away, a read error is the likely cause. In the same sample, other DNA sequences code for this CDR3. The chain uses TRDV2 and TRDJ3; 9 nucleotides match TRDD3. Matching the DNA to germline supplied the J gene, which TCRdb does not give. V shed 3 bases and J 0 bases; nucleotides not matched to a gene: 11. CDR1 is GEAIGNYY, CDR2 EKD, per germline. The CDR3 consists of 20 residues. The CDR3 spells CACDPSVLGENSWDTRQMFF. The DNA for the CDR3 is TGTGCCTGTGACCCGTCGGTACTGGGGGAAAACTCCTGGGACACCCGACAGATGTTTTTC.

This clone turned up a few times. The translation of this DNA and the TCRdb protein of a much larger clone differ at residue 5, probably owing to a read error; the protein shown here is translated from the DNA. The chain joins TRDV1 to TRDJ1; 10 nucleotides line up with TRDD3. The J gene comes from matching the DNA to germline here; TCRdb lacks it. From germline, CDR1 is TSWWSYY and CDR2 QGS. V was clipped by 3 bases and J by 3 bases; unmatched bases: 10. The CDR3 consists of 17 residues. CDR3: CALGDAVYWGMADKLIF. The DNA for the CDR3 is TGTGCTCTTGGGGATGCTGTGTACTGGGGGATGGCCGATAAACTCATCTTT.

In its sample, this clone was seen many times. Translating this DNA gives a protein that differs at residue 6 from the TCRdb one, which belongs to a much larger clone; a read error is likely, and the protein shown is this translation. The chain couples TRDV1 to TRDJ1; D remains ambiguous. CDR1 is TSWWSYY, CDR2 QGS, per germline. V was clipped by 2 bases and J by 7 bases, with 5 bases between them. The CDR3 consists of 11 residues. The CDR3 reads CALGESRKLIF. As DNA, the CDR3 is TGTGCTCTTGGGGAAAGTCGTAAACTCATCTTT.

This clone was counted only a few times. The TCRdb protein comes from a much larger clone and disagrees with this DNA's translation at residue 17, likely due to a read error; the protein given here is derived from the DNA. The chain carries TRDV1 and TRDJ1, with 13 positions matching TRDD3. CDR1 and CDR2 (germline): TSWWSYY, QGS. The V gene end was trimmed by 1 base and the J gene end by 1 base; junction bases not matched to a gene: 21. This CDR3 is 23 amino acids long. CDR3 nucleotides: TGTGCTCTTGGGGAACGGGGGCGGGCCTTCTTCACACTGGGGGATACGGGCACCGATAAACTCATCTTT. Residues: CALGERGRAFFTLGDTGTDKLIF.

About this clone: A single base is all that separates this from a far larger clone, so a read error is likely. In the same sample, other DNA sequences code for this CDR3. The chain joins TRDV1 to TRDJ1, with 8 bases identical to TRDD3. Here the J gene was assigned by germline matching of the DNA, as TCRdb has none. The CDR3 is 19 amino acids. Germline CDR1 TSWWSYY, CDR2 QGS. The chain's CDR3 is CALGESSGYWGYDTDKLIF. The CDR3 DNA follows: TGCGCTCTTGGGGAATCCAGCGGCTACTGGGGGTACGACACCGATAAACTCATCTTT.

As to this clone: This DNA translates differently at residue 18 from the TCRdb protein, which is that of a much larger clone; a read error is likely, and the protein shown is the DNA's own translation. The gene calls are TRDV1 and TRDJ2, with 12 bases that match TRDD3. TCRdb does not report a J gene; here it was assigned by matching the DNA to germline references. CDR3 length: 22 amino acids. CDR1 and CDR2 (germline): TSWWSYY, QGS. The CDR3 region is CALGDVVLHPLGDTSLTVQLFF. The CDR3 DNA sequence: TGTGCTCTTGGGGACGTCGTCCTACATCCACTGGGGGATACCAGCTTGACAGTACAACTCTTCTTT.

This clone was counted between two and nine times. A far bigger clonotype differs at one base, so this is likely a read error. Other DNA sequences in this specimen translate into the identical CDR3. The chain carries TRDV1 and TRDJ1; 9 bases fit TRDD3. TCRdb supplies no J gene; here it was assigned by aligning the nucleotide sequence to germline. V lost 3 bases and J lost 1; bases outside the gene matches: 15. This CDR3 contains 19 residues. The V gene's germline CDR1 is TSWWSYY and CDR2 QGS. CDR3 sequence reads: CALGDVRTGGYLGTDKLIF. The CDR3 DNA follows: TGTGCTCTTGGGGATGTACGTACCGGGGGATACTTGGGCACCGATAAACTCATCTTT.

As concerns this clone: The protein held in TCRdb is that of a much larger clone and does not match this DNA's translation at residue 17, likely because of a read error; the protein shown is translated from the DNA. The chain joins TRAV38-2/DV8 to TRDJ1; D call uncertain. Germline loops: CDR1 TSESDYY, CDR2 QEAYKQQN. This CDR3 contains 19 residues. CDR3 in amino acids: CAYRTRFPLVPVITDKPIF. The CDR3 coding sequence is TGTGCTTATAGGACCCGATTTCCCTTAGTACCCGTAATTACCGATAAACCCATCTTT.

In regard to this clone: A far more abundant clone sits one base away, making this likely a read error. Other DNA sequences in this sample translate to the same CDR3. This chain uses TRDV1 with TRDJ1, with 11 bases matching TRDD3. The CDR3 spans 27 residues. Germline loops: CDR1 TSWWSYY, CDR2 QGS. The V segment lost 1 base and the J segment 3 bases; nucleotides outside the gene matches: 37. DNA of the CDR3: TGTGCTCTTGGGGAACCTCATACCCCGGTTGGATCTTGGGTTTACTACCTTGGGGGATACGGGGCCGATAAACTCATCTTT. This translates into CALGEPHTPVGSWVYYLGGYGADKLIF.

With regard to this clone: A much larger clone differs from this one at a single base, so this may be a read error. The V and J genes are TRDV3 and TRDJ1; D assignment may be TRDD2 or TRDD3 (6 bases each). TCRdb lists no J gene, so it was determined here by aligning the DNA to germline. Germline V lookup: CDR1 TVYSNPD, CDR2 GDNSRS (reference sequence). This CDR3 is 18 amino acids long. Trimming removed 3 bases from V and 3 bases from J, with 29 bases in between. CDR3 in amino acids: CAFPHPTVLRGTSDKLIF. In DNA form, the CDR3 reads TGTGCCTTCCCCCATCCTACGGTCCTCCGGGGGACCTCCGATAAACTCATCTTT.

This clone was seen many times. With only one base between it and a far larger clone, this is likely a read error. Other DNA sequences in the same sample also yield this CDR3. The DNA of the CDR3 is TGTGCTCTTGGGGAACGCTTGGGGGTCTGCGGCGATAAGCTCATCTTT. It codes for CALGERLGVCGDKLIF. This chain joins TRDV1 and TRDJ1, with a weak D call TRDD3 (6 bases). Per germline, CDR1 TSWWSYY and CDR2 QGS. The CDR3 loop spans 16 amino acids.

The table lists this clone with many counts. The protein TCRdb lists belongs to a much larger clone and differs from this DNA's translation at residue 8, which points to a read error; the protein shown is made from the DNA. The chain carries TRDV1 and TRDJ1; TRDD3 is a possible D gene (5 bases). TCRdb gives no J gene; it was assigned here by matching the DNA to germline. CDR1 is TSWWSYY, CDR2 QGS, per germline. This CDR3 has 21 amino acids. Trimming removed 2 bases from V and 0 bases from J, with 28 bases in between. The CDR3, as DNA: TGTGCTCTTGGGGAAGTTTCCCACGGGGGGCCGTACTCTCTGTACACCGATAAACTCATCTTT. Protein product: CALGEVSHGGPYSLYTDKLIF.

As regards this clone: A far larger clone lies a single base away; this is likely a read error. This specimen includes other DNA sequences encoding the same CDR3. The V and J genes are TRDV3 and TRDJ1, with 8 bases fitting TRDD3. The germline gives CDR1 TVYSNPD, CDR2 GDNSRS (reference sequence). The length of the CDR3 is 23 residues. CDR3 loop: CAFKKVLGPQGDKYPRYTDKLIF. In nucleotides, the CDR3 is TGTGCCTTTAAGAAGGTGTTAGGCCCCCAGGGGGATAAATATCCTAGGTACACTGATAAACTCATCTTT. Filled out from reference TRDV3 and TRDJ1, the complete variable domain reads CDKVTQSSPDQTVASGSEVVLLCTYDTVYSNPDLFWYRIRPDYSFQFVFYGDNSRSEGADFTQGRFSVKHILTQKAFHLVISPVRTEDSATYYCAFKKVLGPQGDKYPRYTDKLIFGKGTRVTVEP.

Comments on this clone: TCRdb's protein, taken from a much larger clone, differs from this DNA's translation at residue 12, likely owing to a read error; the protein displayed comes from the DNA. CDR3 DNA: TGTGCTCTTGGGGAAACCAAACCACCCCGGTACCGGGGATGCGCCACCGACAAACTCATCTTT. This encodes CALGETKPPRYRGCATDKLIF. The chain has TRDV1 and TRDJ1; possibly TRDD3 for D (6 bases). Germline values: CDR1 TSWWSYY, CDR2 QGS. The CDR3 is made up of 21 amino acids.

In regard to this clone: TCRdb shows a much larger clone's protein in place of this DNA's translation, and the two differ at residue 19, likely through a read error; the protein shown is translated from the DNA. This chain connects TRDV1 to TRDJ2, with 12 bases lining up with TRDD3. The J gene, left out of TCRdb, was set here by checking the DNA against germline. This CDR3 has 24 amino acids. Germline assignment: CDR1 TSWWSYY and CDR2 QGS. V trimming: 0 bases; J trimming: 6 bases; junction bases outside the gene matches: 26. CDR3 nucleotides: TGTGCTCTTGGGGAACTATTCTGCGGGCCTTCGTACTGGGGGATACACGGTATTGCAGCACAACTCTTCTTT. Protein product: CALGELFCGPSYWGIHGIAAQLFF.

This clone was found many times. The amino acid sequence in TCRdb belongs to a much larger clone and departs from this DNA's translation at residue 7, likely a sequencing read error; the sequence shown is translated from the DNA. The chain is built from TRDV1 and TRDJ1, with 11 bases that match TRDD3. The CDR3 contains 21 residues. Losses at the gene ends were 1 base for V and 2 bases for J; bases not matched to a gene: 18. The germline V gene has CDR1 TSWWSYY and CDR2 QGS. In nucleotides, the CDR3 is TGTGCTCTTGGGGAACGGGCCATCGATGGGGGATACGGTTCTTATACCGATAAACTCATCTTT. Amino acids: CALGERAIDGGYGSYTDKLIF.